This T cell receptor beta chain derives from a study of spatial heterogeneity in lung cancer. Across the whole study: Around two years after resection was the median timing of the follow-up PBMC samples, which were sequenced when available.

All TCR cDNA molecules were individually tagged with a unique molecular identifier. TCRdb ran MiXCR on the 5' RACE reads and lists one entry per CDR3 protein. Among around 120,000 distinct CDR3 sequences, more than 10% were seen once, and the ten largest hold around a sixth. The CDR3 consists of 15 residues. Trimming stripped 3 bases from V and 2 bases from J, with 11 bases between. From germline, CDR1 is DFQATT and CDR2 SNEGSKA (reference sequence). Time point here: blood at routine non-recurrence follow-up after resection. Whole RNA from tumor, nontumor lung or frozen PBMC was sequenced unsorted. The material was PBMCs, obtained at follow-up. V gene TRBV20-1 combines with J gene TRBJ1-6; TRBD1 is a possible D gene (5 bases). This sequence originates from a male donor with early-stage non-small cell lung cancer. The DNA of the CDR3 is TGCAGTGCTAGCCAGGGCCAGGCCTATAATTCACCCCTCCACTTT. Protein product: CSASQGQAYNSPLHF.